This T cell receptor (beta chain) stems from a study of cytotoxic CD8 clonotypes in ibrutinib-treated CLL. For the study at large: There were about a dozen relapsed/refractory patients and about 15 treatment-naive patients, and roughly 18 were IGHV unmutated. The authors obtained response samples at a median of approximately 12 months of treatment, range 6 to 36. Responses: around 24 partial, 2 complete; after median roughly 68 months, about 14 stayed remitted, 12 progressed.

Produced via immunoSEQ multiplex PCR; TCRdb's table is partial and in-frame only. The table shows about 130,000 clones, with roughly 88% occurring only once. Germline V gene data show CDR1 as GTSNPN and CDR2 as SVGIG (reference sequence). The J segment lost 8 bases and the V segment lost 4 bases, leaving 8 bases of the junction unmatched. CDR3 length: 14 residues. Specimen: PBMCs, collected after 24 months of ibrutinib treatment. The gene calls are TRBV30 and TRBJ1-6, with 7 bases aligning to TRBD1. The receptor was derived from a human donor with chronic lymphocytic leukemia. In DNA form, the CDR3 reads TGTGCCTGGAACCGGGACAGTAGGTATTCACCCCTCCACTTT. This encodes CAWNRDSRYSPLHF.